The sample holds a few counts of the clone carrying this T cell receptor (beta chain). These data originate in a study of blood T cells in healthy people across ages. A second PCR, run for about 7 to 12 cycles, used a sample-barcoded 5' primer plus a J-beta primer mix. Each CDR3 protein is one row after TCRdb ran MiXCR on the 5' RACE reads. The profile shows over 1.5 million distinct CDR3 sequences, roughly 52% of them singletons. The TCR sequence derives from a woman in her forties in good health. What was sequenced was blood.

The CDR3, as DNA: TGCAGTGCTGGGACTAGCCTTAGCACAGATACGCAGTATTTT. Protein: CSAGTSLSTDTQYF. The chain is built from TRBV20-1 and TRBJ2-3; 9 bases line up with TRBD2. V trimming: 5 bases; J trimming: 0 bases; junction bases outside the gene matches: 3. There are 14 residues in the CDR3. The germline gives CDR1 DFQATT, CDR2 SNEGSKA (reference sequence).